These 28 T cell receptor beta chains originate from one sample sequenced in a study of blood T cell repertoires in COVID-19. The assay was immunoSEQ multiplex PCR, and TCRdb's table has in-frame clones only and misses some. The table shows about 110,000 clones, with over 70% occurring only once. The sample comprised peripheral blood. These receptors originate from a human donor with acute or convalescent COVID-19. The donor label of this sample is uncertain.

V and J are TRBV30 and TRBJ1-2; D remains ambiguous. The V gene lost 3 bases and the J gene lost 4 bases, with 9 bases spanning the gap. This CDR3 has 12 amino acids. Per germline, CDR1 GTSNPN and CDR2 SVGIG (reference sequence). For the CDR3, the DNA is TGTGCCTGGAGCCACAGCCTCTATGGCTACACCTTC. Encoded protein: CAWSHSLYGYTF.

The CDR3 DNA reads as TGTGCCAGCAGCCCGTGGGCAGGGCGGAAGAACACTGAAGCTTTCTTT. Amino acids: CASSPWAGRKNTEAFF. The chain recombines TRBV5-4 with TRBJ1-1; TRBD1 might be the D (5 bases). Trimming took 4 bases from V and 1 from J, leaving 17 bases between them. Germline CDR1 SGHNT, CDR2 YYREEE (reference sequence). CDR3 size: 16 residues.

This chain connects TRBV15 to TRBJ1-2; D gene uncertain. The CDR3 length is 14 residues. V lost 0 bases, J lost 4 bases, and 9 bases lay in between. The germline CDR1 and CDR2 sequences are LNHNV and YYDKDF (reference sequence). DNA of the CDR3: TGTGCCACCAGCAGAGAGATGGGAGGCTATGGCTACACCTTC. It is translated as CATSREMGGYGYTF. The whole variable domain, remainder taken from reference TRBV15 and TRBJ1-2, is DAMVIQNPRYQVTQFGKPVTLSCSQTLNHNVMYWYQQKSSQAPKLLFHYYDKDFNNEADTPDNFQSRRPNTSFCFLDIRSPGLGDTAMYLCATSREMGGYGYTFGSGTRLTVV.

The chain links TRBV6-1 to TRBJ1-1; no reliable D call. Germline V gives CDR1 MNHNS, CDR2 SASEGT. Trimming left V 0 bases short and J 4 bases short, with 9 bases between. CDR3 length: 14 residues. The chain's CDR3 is CASSEAGVRTEAFF. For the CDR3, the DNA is TGTGCCAGCAGTGAAGCCGGAGTTCGCACTGAAGCTTTCTTT.

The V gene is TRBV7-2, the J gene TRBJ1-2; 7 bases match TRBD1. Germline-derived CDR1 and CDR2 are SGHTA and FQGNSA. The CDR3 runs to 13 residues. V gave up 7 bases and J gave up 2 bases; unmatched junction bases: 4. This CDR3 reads CASTTGQNYGYTF. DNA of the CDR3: TGTGCCAGCACGACGGGACAGAACTATGGCTACACCTTC.

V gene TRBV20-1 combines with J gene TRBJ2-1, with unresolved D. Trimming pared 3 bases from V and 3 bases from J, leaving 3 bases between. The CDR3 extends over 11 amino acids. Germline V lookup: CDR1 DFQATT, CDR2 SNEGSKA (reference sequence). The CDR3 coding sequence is TGCAGTGCTAGCAACTACAATGAGCAGTTCTTC. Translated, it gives CSASNYNEQFF.

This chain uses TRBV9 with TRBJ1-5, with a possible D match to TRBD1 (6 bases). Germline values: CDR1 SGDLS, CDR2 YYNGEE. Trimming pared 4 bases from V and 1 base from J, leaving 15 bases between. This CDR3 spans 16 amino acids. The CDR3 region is CASSPGAGASNQPQHF. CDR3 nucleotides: TGTGCCAGCAGCCCAGGTGCGGGGGCGAGCAATCAGCCCCAGCATTTT.

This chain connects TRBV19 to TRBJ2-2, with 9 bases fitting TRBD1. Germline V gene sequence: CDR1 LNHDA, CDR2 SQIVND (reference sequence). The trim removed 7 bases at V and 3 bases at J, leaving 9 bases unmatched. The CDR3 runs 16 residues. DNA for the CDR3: TGTGCCAGTACCCCGGGACAGGGAACGGACACCGGGGAGCTGTTTTTT. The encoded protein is CASTPGQGTDTGELFF.

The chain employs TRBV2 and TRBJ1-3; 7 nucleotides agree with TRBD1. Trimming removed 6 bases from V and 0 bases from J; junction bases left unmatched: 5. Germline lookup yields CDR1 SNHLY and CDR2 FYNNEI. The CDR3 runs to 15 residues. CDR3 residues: CASRDRWSSGNTIYF. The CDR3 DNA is TGTGCCAGCAGGGACAGGTGGAGCTCTGGAAACACCATATATTTT. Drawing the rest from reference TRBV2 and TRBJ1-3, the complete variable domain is EPEVTQTPSHQVTQMGQEVILRCVPISNHLYFYWYRQILGQKVEFLVSFYNNEISEKSEIFDDQFSVERPDGSNFTLKIRSTKLEDSAMYFCASRDRWSSGNTIYFGEGSWLTVV.

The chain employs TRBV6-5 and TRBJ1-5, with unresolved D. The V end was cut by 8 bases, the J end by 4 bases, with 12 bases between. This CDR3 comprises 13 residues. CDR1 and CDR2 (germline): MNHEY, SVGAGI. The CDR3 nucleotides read TGTGCCAGCTGGGGAGAGGTGAATCAGCCCCAGCATTTT. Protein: CASWGEVNQPQHF.

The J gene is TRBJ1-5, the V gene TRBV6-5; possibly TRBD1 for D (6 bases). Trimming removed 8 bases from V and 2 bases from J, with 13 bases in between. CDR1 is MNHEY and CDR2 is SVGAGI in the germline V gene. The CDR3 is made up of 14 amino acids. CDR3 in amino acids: CASLRGWGNQPQHF. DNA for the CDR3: TGTGCCAGCCTCAGGGGATGGGGCAATCAGCCCCAGCATTTT.

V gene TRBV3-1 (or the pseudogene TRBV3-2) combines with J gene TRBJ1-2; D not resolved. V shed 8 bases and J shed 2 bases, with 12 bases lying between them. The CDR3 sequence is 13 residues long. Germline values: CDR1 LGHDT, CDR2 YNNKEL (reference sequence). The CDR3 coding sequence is TGTGCCAGCTCGTCCGGGGTGAACTATGGCTACACCTTC. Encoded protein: CASSSGVNYGYTF.

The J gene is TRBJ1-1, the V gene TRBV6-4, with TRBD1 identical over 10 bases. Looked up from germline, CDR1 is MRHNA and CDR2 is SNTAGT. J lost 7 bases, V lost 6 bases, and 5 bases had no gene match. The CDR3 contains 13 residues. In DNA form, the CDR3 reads TGTGCCAGCAGCCCGGGACAGGGGCTTGAAGCTTTCTTT. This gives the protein CASSPGQGLEAFF.

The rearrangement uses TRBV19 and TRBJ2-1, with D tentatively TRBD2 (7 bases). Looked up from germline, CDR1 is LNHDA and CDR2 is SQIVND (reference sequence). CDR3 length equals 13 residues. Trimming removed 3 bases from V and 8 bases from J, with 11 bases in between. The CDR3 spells CASSITGRDEQFF. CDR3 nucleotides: TGTGCCAGTAGTATCACAGGGAGGGATGAGCAGTTCTTC.

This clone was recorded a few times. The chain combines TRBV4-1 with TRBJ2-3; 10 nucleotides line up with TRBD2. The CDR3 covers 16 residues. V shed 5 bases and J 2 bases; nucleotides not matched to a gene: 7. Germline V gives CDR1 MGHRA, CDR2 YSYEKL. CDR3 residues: CASSNKREGATDTQYF. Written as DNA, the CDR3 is TGCGCCAGCAGCAACAAGCGGGAGGGAGCCACAGATACGCAGTATTTT.

CDR3 nucleotides: TGCGCCAGCAGCCAAGTTGTTAGCGGGGGGCGGGAGACCCAGTACTTC. This codes for CASSQVVSGGRETQYF. V usage is TRBV4-1 and J usage is TRBJ2-5; TRBD2 agrees at 10 bases. The germline CDR1 and CDR2 sequences are MGHRA and YSYEKL. Trimming took 1 base from V and 5 from J; bases not matched to a gene: 7. This CDR3 comprises 16 residues.

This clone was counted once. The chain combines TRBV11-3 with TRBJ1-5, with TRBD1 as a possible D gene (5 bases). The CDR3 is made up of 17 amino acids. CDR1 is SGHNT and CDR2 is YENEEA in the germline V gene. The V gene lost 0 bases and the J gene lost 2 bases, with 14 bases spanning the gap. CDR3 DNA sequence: TGTGCCAGCAGCTTAGATGGAGGGAGGGGTGGCAATCAGCCCCAGCATTTT. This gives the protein CASSLDGGRGGNQPQHF.

The CDR3 bases are TGTGCCAGCAGTCCGGAGGTGCGGGAGCTGTTTTTT. Translation gives CASSPEVRELFF. The chain uses TRBV12-3 or TRBV12-4 and TRBJ2-2; D is perhaps TRBD2 (5 bases). The CDR3 consists of 12 residues. V was pared by 5 bases and J by 9 bases, with 10 bases between.

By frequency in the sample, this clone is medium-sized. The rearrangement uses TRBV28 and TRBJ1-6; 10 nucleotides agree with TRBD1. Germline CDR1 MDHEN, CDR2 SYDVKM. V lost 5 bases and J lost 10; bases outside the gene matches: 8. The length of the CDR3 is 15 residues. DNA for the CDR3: TGTGCCAGCAGTGGCCCGGGACAGGGGTTCTCACCCCTCCACTTT. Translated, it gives CASSGPGQGFSPLHF.

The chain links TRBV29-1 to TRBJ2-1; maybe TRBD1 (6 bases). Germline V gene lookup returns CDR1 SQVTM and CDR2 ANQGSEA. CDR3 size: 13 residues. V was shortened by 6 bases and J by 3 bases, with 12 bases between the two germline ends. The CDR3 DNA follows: TGCAGCGTACCGGGACAAGACTACAATGAGCAGTTCTTC. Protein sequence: CSVPGQDYNEQFF.

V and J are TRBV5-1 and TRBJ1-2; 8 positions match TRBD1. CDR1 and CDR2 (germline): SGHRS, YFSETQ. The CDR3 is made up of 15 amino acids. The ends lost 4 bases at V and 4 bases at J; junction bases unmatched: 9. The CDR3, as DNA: TGCGCCAGCAGCCCTAGGACAGGGTACGCCTATGGCTACACCTTC. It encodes CASSPRTGYAYGYTF.

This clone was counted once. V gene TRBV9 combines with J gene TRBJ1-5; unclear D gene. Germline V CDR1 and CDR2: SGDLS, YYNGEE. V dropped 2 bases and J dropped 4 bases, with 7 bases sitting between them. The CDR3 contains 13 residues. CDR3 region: CASSVTLNQPQHF. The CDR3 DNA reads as TGTGCCAGCAGCGTCACCCTAAATCAGCCCCAGCATTTT. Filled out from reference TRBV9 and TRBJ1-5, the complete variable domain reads DSGVTQTPKHLITATGQRVTLRCSPRSGDLSVYWYQQSLDQGLQFLIQYYNGEERAKGNILERFSAQQFPDLHSELNLSSLELGDSALYFCASSVTLNQPQHFGDGTRLSIL.

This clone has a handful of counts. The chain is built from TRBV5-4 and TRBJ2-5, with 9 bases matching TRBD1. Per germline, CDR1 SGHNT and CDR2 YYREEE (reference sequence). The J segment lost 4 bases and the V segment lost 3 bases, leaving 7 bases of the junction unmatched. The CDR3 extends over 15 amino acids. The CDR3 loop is CASSSEQGALETQYF. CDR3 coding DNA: TGTGCCAGCAGCTCAGAACAGGGGGCATTAGAGACCCAGTACTTC.

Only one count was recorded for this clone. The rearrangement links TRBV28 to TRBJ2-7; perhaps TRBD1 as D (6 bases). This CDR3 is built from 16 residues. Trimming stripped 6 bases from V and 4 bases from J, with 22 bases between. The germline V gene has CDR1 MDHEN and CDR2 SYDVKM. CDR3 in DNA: TGTGCCAGCAGGCGACGGGACACCCCCGGGATATACGAGCAGTACTTC. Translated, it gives CASRRRDTPGIYEQYF.

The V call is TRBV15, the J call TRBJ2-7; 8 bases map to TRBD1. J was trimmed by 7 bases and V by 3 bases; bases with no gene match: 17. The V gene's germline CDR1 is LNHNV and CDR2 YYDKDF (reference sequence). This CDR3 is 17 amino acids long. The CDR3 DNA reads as TGTGCCACCAGCAGCCCGAGGGGGACAGGCCCTTTGGGGGAGCAGTACTTC. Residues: CATSSPRGTGPLGEQYF.

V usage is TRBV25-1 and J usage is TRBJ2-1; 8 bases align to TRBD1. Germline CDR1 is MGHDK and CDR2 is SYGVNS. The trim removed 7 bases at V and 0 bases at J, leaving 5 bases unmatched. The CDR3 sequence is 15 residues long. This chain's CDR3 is CASIQQGVSYNEQFF. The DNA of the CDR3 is TGTGCCAGCATCCAACAGGGGGTCTCCTACAATGAGCAGTTCTTC.

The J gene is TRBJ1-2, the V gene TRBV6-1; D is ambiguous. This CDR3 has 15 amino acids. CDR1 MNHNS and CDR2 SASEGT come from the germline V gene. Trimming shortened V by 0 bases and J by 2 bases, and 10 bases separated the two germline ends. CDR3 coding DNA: TGTGCCAGCAGTGAAGCGCCCGGCGGGAACTATGGCTACACCTTC. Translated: CASSEAPGGNYGYTF.

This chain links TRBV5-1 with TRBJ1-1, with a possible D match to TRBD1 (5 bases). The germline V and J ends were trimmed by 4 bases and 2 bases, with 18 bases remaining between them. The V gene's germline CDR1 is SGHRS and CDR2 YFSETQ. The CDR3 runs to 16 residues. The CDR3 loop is CASSLGGGRINTEAFF. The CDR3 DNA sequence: TGCGCCAGCAGCCTGGGGGGAGGTCGGATTAACACTGAAGCTTTCTTT.